These 9 T cell receptor beta chains were all obtained from the same sample, sequenced in a study of shared T cell receptors in the human thymus. Generated by immunoSEQ multiplex PCR, the TCRdb table keeps only in-frame clones and is missing some. Among some 760,000 clones listed, approximately 83% were seen once. The sample was also reused in another study, on human thymus T cells.

The specimen was thymocytes. The receptors were sampled from a girl under three years old with a congenital heart defect.

This chain links TRBV14 with TRBJ1-3; D is unclear. The ends were cut back, 7 bases at V and 0 bases at J, with 7 bases in the middle. CDR1 and CDR2 from the germline V gene are SGHDN and FVKESK. The CDR3 contains 13 residues. DNA of the CDR3: TGTGCCAGCAATGTTCACTCTGGAAACACCATATATTTT. Its protein product is CASNVHSGNTIYF.

Written as DNA, the CDR3 is TGCGCCAGCAGCTGGGACAGGACTAACTATGGCTACACCTTC. Amino acids: CASSWDRTNYGYTF. The chain carries TRBV4-1 and TRBJ1-2; 8 bases are a match to TRBD1. Germline loops: CDR1 MGHRA, CDR2 YSYEKL. The CDR3 covers 14 residues. V lost 5 bases to trimming and J lost 0 bases; unmatched junction nucleotides: 2.

The chain employs TRBV7-6 and TRBJ1-1; perhaps TRBD1 as D (5 bases). The CDR3 is 17 amino acids. Germline V gene lookup returns CDR1 SGHVS and CDR2 FNYEAQ. Trimming cost V 5 bases and J 2 bases, with 21 bases left between them. The CDR3, as DNA: TGTGCCAGCAGCCCTCGGGACTTCAGAAAAGGTAACACTGAAGCTTTCTTT. Encoded protein: CASSPRDFRKGNTEAFF.

The V gene is TRBV19, the J gene TRBJ1-3, with TRBD1 matching 8 bases. The trim removed 7 bases at V and 8 bases at J, leaving 19 bases unmatched. The CDR3 has 17 residues. Germline lookup yields CDR1 LNHDA and CDR2 SQIVND (reference sequence). CDR3: CASTAPVEDRVVDTIYF. CDR3 DNA sequence: TGTGCCAGTACCGCCCCAGTTGAGGACAGGGTGGTAGACACCATATATTTT.

The chain joins TRBV7-7 to TRBJ2-5; 12 nucleotides line up with TRBD2. Trimming took 0 bases from V and 1 from J; bases not matched to a gene: 6. Germline V gene lookup returns CDR1 SSHAT and CDR2 FNYEAQ (reference sequence). The CDR3 is made up of 18 amino acids. The CDR3 protein is CASSLARASGGAQETQYF. As DNA, the CDR3 is TGTGCCAGCAGCTTAGCTCGGGCTAGCGGGGGGGCCCAAGAGACCCAGTACTTC.

The chain couples TRBV10-2 to TRBJ2-3; a weak D match, TRBD1 (5 bases). Looked up from germline, CDR1 is WSHSY and CDR2 is SAAADI. This CDR3 has 16 residues. Trimming removed 3 bases from V and 2 bases from J, with 15 bases in between. The CDR3 region has the DNA TGCGCCAGCAGTGAAGGGGTAATACCCCCCACAGATACGCAGTATTTT. Translated, it gives CASSEGVIPPTDTQYF.

This chain joins TRBV4-3 and TRBJ2-2; 7 bases agree with TRBD2. Germline-derived CDR1 and CDR2 are LGHNA and YSLEER. The V gene end was trimmed by 2 bases and the J gene end by 11 bases; junction bases not matched to a gene: 17. This CDR3 is 17 amino acids long. In DNA, the CDR3 is TGCGCCAGCAGCCAATCTCCACCCAGCGGGGTGCCTAAAGAGCTGTTTTTT. It is translated as CASSQSPPSGVPKELFF.

The V call is TRBV7-9, the J call TRBJ2-3; TRBD2 aligns across 7 bases. The CDR3 loop spans 16 amino acids. J was trimmed by 0 bases and V by 1 base; bases with no gene match: 4. CDR1 SEHNR and CDR2 FQNEAQ come from the germline V gene (reference sequence). The CDR3 protein is CASSLGPAGSTDTQYF. The CDR3 DNA sequence: TGTGCCAGCAGCTTAGGACCAGCGGGGAGCACAGATACGCAGTATTTT.

CDR3: CASSLSGGDTDTQYF. CDR3 DNA: TGTGCCAGCAGCTTAAGCGGGGGGGACACAGATACGCAGTATTTT. The V call is TRBV5-4, the J call TRBJ2-3, with 10 bases matching TRBD2. Trimming at V came to 2 bases and at J to 2 bases, leaving 2 bases not matched to a gene. The germline V gene encodes CDR1 SGHNT and CDR2 YYREEE (reference sequence). This CDR3 spans 15 amino acids. The variable domain in full, with the rest retrieved from reference TRBV5-4 and TRBJ2-3, is ETGVTQSPTHLIKTRGQQVTLRCSSQSGHNTVSWYQQALGQGPQFIFQYYREEENGRGNFPPRFSGLQFPNYSSELNVNALELDDSALYLCASSLSGGDTDTQYFGPGTRLTVL.